Reported below is one T cell receptor beta chain. These data belong to a study of cytomegalovirus exposure and HLA in healthy donors. The length of the CDR3 is 16 residues. The germline V gene has CDR1 SGHNT and CDR2 YYREEE (reference sequence). Unmatched junction bases numbered 10, after V lost 5 bases and J lost 8 bases. Primers included in the PCR were 60 Vbeta and 13 Jbeta primers. Measured with immunoSEQ multiplex PCR; TCRdb has only the in-frame clones, and not every one. This table has roughly 100,000 clones, 75% to 85% appearing once. The receptor's source is a man aged 18 to 35 in good health and CMV-seropositive. The sample comprised PBMCs. This rearrangement joins TRBV5-4 to TRBJ2-1; TRBD2 aligns across 13 bases. The CDR3 DNA sequence: TGTGCCAGCAGTTCCGGCGGACTAGCGGGGGACCATGAGCAGTTCTTC. Its protein is CASSSGGLAGDHEQFF.